A selection of T cell receptor beta chains follows, all from one sample in a study of cytomegalovirus exposure and HLA in healthy donors. TCRdb's table, derived via immunoSEQ multiplex PCR, lists solely in-frame clones and lacks some. The sample includes over 150,000 clones, 55% to 80% of them seen just once. The sample consisted of PBMCs. These receptor sequences come from a woman aged 18-29 years in good health and CMV-seropositive. The CDR3 runs from the conserved cysteine through the conserved F or W. The D gene is left open where the match is weak. Rows may omit the clone size; those that give it use once, few, many or a size class.

NA,TRBV30,TRBJ2-7,TRBD2,CAWASLERGYEQYF,TGTGCCTGGGCCTCTTTGGAGCGGGGCTACGAGCAGTACTTC
NA,TRBV6-5,TRBJ1-2,NA,CASSLGQNYGYTF,TGTGCCAGCAGTTTGGGGCAGAACTATGGCTACACCTTC
few,TRBV27,TRBJ2-7,TRBD2,CASSLVAGGFEQYF,TGTGCCAGCAGTTTGGTGGCGGGAGGGTTCGAGCAGTACTTC
NA,TRBV7-2,TRBJ1-5,NA,CASSLVGYNQPQHF,TGTGCCAGCAGCTTAGTCGGGTACAATCAGCCCCAGCATTTT
NA,TRBV5-4,TRBJ2-1,TRBD2,CASSRGLAGLYNEQFF,TGTGCCAGCAGCCGGGGACTAGCGGGGTTATACAATGAGCAGTTCTTC
few,TRBV7-6,TRBJ2-1,NA,CASSSTGTPGNEQFF,TGTGCCAGCAGCTCAACAGGGACCCCGGGGAATGAGCAGTTCTTC
NA,TRBV18,TRBJ1-1,NA,CASSRVRGNEAFF,TGTGCCAGCTCACGGGTTCGGGGGAATGAAGCTTTCTTT
NA,TRBV7-8,TRBJ1-1,TRBD1,CASSIGQANTEAFF,TGTGCCAGCAGCATCGGACAGGCGAACACTGAAGCTTTCTTT
once,TRBV4-3,TRBJ1-6,NA,CASSQDLEGSNNSPLHF,TGCGCCAGCAGCCAAGATTTGGAGGGGAGTAATAATTCACCCCTCCACTTT
once,TRBV19,TRBJ2-1,TRBD2,CATQTSGRNEQFF,TGTGCCACTCAGACTAGCGGGAGGAATGAGCAGTTCTTC
NA,TRBV5-4,TRBJ2-5,TRBD2,CASSLGGGRAAQETQYF,TGTGCCAGCAGCTTGGGGGGGGGTAGGGCAGCTCAAGAGACCCAGTACTTC
once,TRBV7-2,TRBJ2-7,NA,CASSLQAPATEQYF,TGTGCCAGCAGCTTACAAGCCCCCGCTACCGAGCAGTACTTC
NA,TRBV6-6,TRBJ2-3,NA,CASSYSGRATDTQYF,TGTGCCAGCAGTTACTCAGGCAGGGCCACAGATACGCAGTATTTT
NA,TRBV11-2,TRBJ2-1,NA,CASIPGGGADEQFF,TGTGCCAGCATCCCAGGTGGAGGGGCGGATGAGCAGTTCTTC
NA,TRBV18,TRBJ2-1,NA,CASSPRGTALGEQFF,TGTGCCAGCTCACCCCGGGGAACCGCCTTGGGTGAGCAGTTCTTC
NA,TRBV5-1,TRBJ1-4,NA,CASSLVGGTTNEKLFF,TGCGCCAGCAGCTTGGTCGGGGGTACAACTAATGAAAAACTGTTTTTT
NA,TRBV7-2,TRBJ1-1,NA,CASSLTRDMNTEAFF,TGTGCCAGCAGCTTAACTCGGGACATGAACACTGAAGCTTTCTTT
once,TRBV7-8,TRBJ1-6,TRBD1,CASRRTGRSSSYNSPLHF,TGTGCCAGCAGACGGACAGGTCGTAGCAGCTCCTATAATTCACCCCTCCACTTT
NA,TRBV7-6,TRBJ2-1,TRBD2,CASSLAWWEGLGEQFF,TGTGCCAGCAGCTTAGCGTGGTGGGAGGGCCTGGGTGAGCAGTTCTTC
NA,TRBV9,TRBJ1-1,TRBD1,CASSPRQGRTTEAFF,TGTGCCAGCAGCCCGCGACAGGGACGAACCACTGAAGCTTTCTTT
few,TRBV11-2,TRBJ2-1,NA,CASSLRPQGGNEQFF,TGTGCCAGCAGCTTACGGCCCCAGGGGGGCAATGAGCAGTTCTTC
NA,TRBV11-1,TRBJ2-5,NA,CASSLLVGEETQYF,TGTGCCAGCAGCCTACTAGTAGGTGAAGAGACCCAGTACTTC
few,TRBV7-3,TRBJ2-2,NA,CASSPGAGELFF,TGTGCCAGCAGCCCCGGAGCCGGGGAGCTGTTTTTT
few,TRBV7-6,TRBJ2-1,TRBD2,CASSPRLALEQFF,TGTGCCAGCAGCCCCAGACTAGCTTTGGAGCAGTTCTTC
NA,TRBV28,TRBJ2-3,NA,CASSLALGGTDTQYF,TGTGCCAGCAGTTTGGCCCTAGGGGGCACAGATACGCAGTATTTT
few,TRBV30,TRBJ2-4,NA,CAWAWGTLGPGNIQYF,TGTGCCTGGGCCTGGGGGACTCTAGGTCCTGGAAACATTCAGTACTTC
NA,TRBV15,TRBJ2-5,TRBD1,CATSRVRGLETQYF,TGTGCCACCAGCAGAGTCAGGGGGCTCGAGACCCAGTACTTC
NA,TRBV7-2,TRBJ1-2,TRBD1,CASSPGQGSRYGYTF,TGTGCCAGCAGCCCCGGACAGGGAAGTCGGTATGGCTACACCTTC
NA,TRBV27,TRBJ2-7,NA,CASSLQATYEQYF,TGTGCCAGCAGTTTACAGGCCACCTACGAGCAGTACTTC
NA,TRBV4-2,TRBJ2-3,NA,CASSRRDFVPTDTQYF,TGTGCCAGCAGCCGTCGGGACTTCGTGCCTACAGATACGCAGTATTTT
once,TRBV2,TRBJ1-2,TRBD1,CASSVPGQGFSTYGYTF,TGTGCCAGCAGTGTCCCGGGACAGGGATTCTCTACCTATGGCTACACCTTC
NA,TRBV6-5,TRBJ1-3,NA,CASSVTHLSGNTIYF,TGTGCCAGCAGTGTCACACACCTCTCTGGAAACACCATATATTTT
once,TRBV28,TRBJ2-3,NA,CASSFVSGTETQYF,TGTGCCAGCAGTTTTGTCTCCGGCACAGAAACGCAGTATTTT
NA,TRBV5-6,TRBJ2-5,NA,CASSLLQGAEQGTQYF,TGTGCCAGCAGCTTGCTTCAGGGCGCTGAACAAGGGACCCAGTACTTC
NA,TRBV7-9,TRBJ2-7,TRBD1,CASSLGTWTGNYEQYF,TGTGCCAGCAGCTTAGGGACATGGACAGGGAACTACGAGCAGTACTTC
NA,TRBV6-5,TRBJ1-6,NA,CASSYITNSPLHF,TGTGCCAGCAGTTACATTACAAATTCACCCCTCCACTTT
NA,TRBV28,TRBJ1-1,NA,CASSENTEAFF,TGTGCCAGCTCAGAGAACACTGAAGCTTTCTTT
NA,TRBV5-6,TRBJ1-2,NA,CASSRIQAPGGYTF,TGTGCCAGCAGCAGAATACAGGCACCCGGAGGCTACACCTTC
NA,TRBV19,TRBJ1-2,NA,CASSTSTTRYGYTF,TGTGCCAGTAGTACTTCGACGACTAGATATGGCTACACCTTC
NA,TRBV28,TRBJ1-2,NA,CASSRLNYGYTF,TGTGCCAGCAGCCGACTTAACTATGGCTACACCTTC